The present entry profiles one T cell receptor (beta chain) with its context. Generated by immunoSEQ multiplex PCR, the TCRdb table keeps only in-frame clones and is missing some. The data hold about 44,000 clones, with around 96% observed a single time. The data belong to a study of technical replicates of blood from several donors. V lost 4 bases to trimming and J lost 4 bases; unmatched junction nucleotides: 5. In germline, CDR1 is SGHRS, CDR2 YFSETQ. CDR3 length: 14 residues. The genes are TRBV5-1 and TRBJ2-5; 9 positions match TRBD2. The TCR originated in a human donor in good health. The sequenced material came from T cells isolated from PBMCs. CDR3 protein: CASSTIAGAETQYF. In DNA form, the CDR3 reads TGCGCCAGCAGCACTATAGCGGGAGCAGAGACCCAGTACTTC.